This T cell receptor beta chain was identified during a study of blood T cell repertoires in COVID-19. Germline CDR1 and CDR2: MNHEY and SVGAGI. The CDR3 is 14 residues long. With 7 bases clipped from V and 5 bases from J, the junction kept 6 bases outside the gene matches. Assay: immunoSEQ multiplex PCR; the TCRdb copy retains only in-frame clones and omits some. Here the sample spans a few hundred thousand clones, roughly 87% being singletons. The chain has TRBV6-5 and TRBJ1-4; TRBD1 aligns across 8 bases. The sequencing input was PBMCs or T cells enriched from blood (not recorded which). The origin of this receptor is a woman in her thirties who had recovered from COVID-19. The CDR3 loop is CASNPGGYNEKLFF. CDR3 DNA sequence: TGTGCCAGCAATCCAGGGGGCTACAATGAAAAACTGTTTTTT.